One sample yielded the 8 T cell receptor beta chains listed below, sequenced in a study of T cell changes during pregnancy in multiple sclerosis. Clones were sequenced by immunoSEQ multiplex PCR, and TCRdb holds only the in-frame ones, with some missing. The top ten clones hold under 6% of a sample with around 35,000 clones, roughly 90% of them seen once. Here the sequenced sample was CD8+ T cells from peripheral blood mononuclear cells, taken after pregnancy. Every receptor here comes from a female donor with multiple sclerosis, enrolled in a pregnancy study.

The rearrangement links TRBV7-9 to TRBJ1-2; D gene unclear. The CDR3 is 12 residues long. Looked up from germline, CDR1 is SEHNR and CDR2 is FQNEAQ (reference sequence). V was trimmed by 1 base and J by 5 bases, leaving 5 bases between them. CDR3 in amino acids: CASSLDQYGYTF. CDR3 nucleotide sequence: TGTGCCAGCAGCTTAGACCAGTATGGCTACACCTTC.

The V and J genes are TRBV2 and TRBJ2-1; D gene uncertain. Deletions cut 0 bases from V and 0 bases from J, with 6 bases between. CDR1 and CDR2 from the germline V gene are SNHLY and FYNNEI. This CDR3 is built from 15 residues. The CDR3 coding sequence is TGTGCCAGCAGTGAAGCAGTCAGCTCCTACAATGAGCAGTTCTTC. This sequence encodes CASSEAVSSYNEQFF.

The V call is TRBV6-5, the J call TRBJ2-3, with D hard to call. Germline CDR1 MNHEY, CDR2 SVGAGI. This CDR3 is 13 amino acids long. V was cut by 2 bases and J by 6 bases, with 9 bases left in between. As DNA, the CDR3 is TGTGCCAGCAGTTACCCCGGGTGGGATACGCAGTATTTT. Translation gives CASSYPGWDTQYF.

The chain couples TRBV30 to TRBJ2-7; TRBD2 agrees at 8 bases. V dropped 5 bases and J dropped 3; count of bases not matched to a gene: 12. This CDR3 is built from 15 residues. Germline values: CDR1 GTSNPN, CDR2 SVGIG (reference sequence). Written as DNA, the CDR3 is TGTGCCTGGGAAACCGGGACTAGTAGTTTCTACGAGCAGTACTTC. Its protein is CAWETGTSSFYEQYF. The variable domain in full, completed from reference TRBV30 and TRBJ2-7, reads SQTIHQWPATLVQPVGSPLSLECTVEGTSNPNLYWYRQAAGRGLQLLFYSVGIGQISSEVPQNLSASRPQDRQFILSSKKLLLSDSGFYLCAWETGTSSFYEQYFGPGTRLTVT.

The chain carries TRBV27 and TRBJ2-1, with 8 bases aligning to TRBD1. This CDR3 has 14 residues. Germline CDR1 is MNHEY and CDR2 is SMNVEV (reference sequence). Unmatched junction bases numbered 7, after V lost 2 bases and J lost 10 bases. As DNA, the CDR3 is TGTGCCAGCAGTTTACCGGCAGGGGGCGAAGAGCAGTTCTTC. Amino acids: CASSLPAGGEEQFF.

This chain uses TRBV27 with TRBJ1-5, with TRBD1 as a possible D gene (5 bases). V was clipped by 3 bases and J by 6 bases, with 12 bases between them. CDR1 and CDR2 from the germline V gene are MNHEY and SMNVEV (reference sequence). The CDR3 runs 14 residues. CDR3: CASSFAGGGQPQHF. The CDR3 nucleotides read TGTGCCAGCAGTTTTGCGGGGGGAGGTCAGCCCCAGCATTTT.

In this sample, this clone turned up a few times. V and J are TRBV6-1 and TRBJ1-1; no firm D call. Germline CDR1 reads MNHNS; CDR2 reads SASEGT. The CDR3 has 14 amino acids. With 7 bases removed from V and 1 base from J, the gap between germline ends came to 13 bases. CDR3 in amino acids: CASTEIAGNTEAFF. As DNA, the CDR3 is TGTGCCAGCACCGAAATTGCGGGGAACACTGAAGCTTTCTTT.

This chain uses TRBV6-5 with TRBJ1-2, with 9 bases matching TRBD1. Trimming at V came to 3 bases and at J to 1 base, leaving 3 bases not matched to a gene. From germline, CDR1 is MNHEY and CDR2 SVGAGI. The CDR3 extends over 15 amino acids. CDR3 loop: CASSYRQGGNYGYTF. The CDR3, as DNA: TGTGCCAGCAGTTATCGACAGGGGGGTAACTATGGCTACACCTTC.